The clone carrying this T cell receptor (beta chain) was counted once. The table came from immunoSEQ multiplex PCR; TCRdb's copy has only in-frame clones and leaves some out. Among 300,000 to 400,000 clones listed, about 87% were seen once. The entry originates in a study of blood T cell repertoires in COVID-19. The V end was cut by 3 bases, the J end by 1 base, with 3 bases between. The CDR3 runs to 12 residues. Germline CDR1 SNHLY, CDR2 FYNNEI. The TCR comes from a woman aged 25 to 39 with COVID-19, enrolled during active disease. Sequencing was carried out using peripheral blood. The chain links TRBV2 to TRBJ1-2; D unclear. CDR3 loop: CASSDYNYGYTF. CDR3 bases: TGTGCCAGCAGTGATTATAACTATGGCTACACCTTC.